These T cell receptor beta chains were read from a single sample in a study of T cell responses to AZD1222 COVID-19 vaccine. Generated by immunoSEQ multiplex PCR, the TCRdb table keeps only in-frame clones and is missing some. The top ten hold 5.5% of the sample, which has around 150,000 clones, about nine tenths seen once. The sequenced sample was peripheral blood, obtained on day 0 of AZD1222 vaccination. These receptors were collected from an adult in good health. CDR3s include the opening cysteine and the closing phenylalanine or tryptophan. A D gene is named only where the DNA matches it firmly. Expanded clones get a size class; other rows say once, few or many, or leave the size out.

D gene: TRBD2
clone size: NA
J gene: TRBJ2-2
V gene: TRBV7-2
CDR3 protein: CASSFRAGGPIGTGELFF
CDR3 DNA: TGTGCCAGCAGCTTTAGGGCGGGAGGGCCAATAGGGACCGGGGAGCTGTTTTTT

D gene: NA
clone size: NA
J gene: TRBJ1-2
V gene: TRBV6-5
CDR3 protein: CASSYSSGQGGYTF
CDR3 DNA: TGTGCCAGCAGTTACTCCTCAGGGCAAGGAGGCTACACCTTC

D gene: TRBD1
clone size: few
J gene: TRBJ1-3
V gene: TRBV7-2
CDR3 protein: CASSLAGTGVSGNTIYF
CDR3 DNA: TGTGCCAGCAGCTTAGCCGGGACAGGGGTCTCTGGAAACACCATATATTTT

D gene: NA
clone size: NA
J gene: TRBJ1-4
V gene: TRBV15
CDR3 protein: CATSRDRGDEKLFF
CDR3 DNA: TGTGCCACCAGCAGAGATAGGGGTGATGAAAAACTGTTTTTT

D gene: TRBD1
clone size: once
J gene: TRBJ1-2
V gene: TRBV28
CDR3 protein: CASRTGGLYGYTF
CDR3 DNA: TGTGCCAGCAGAACAGGGGGGCTGTATGGCTACACCTTC

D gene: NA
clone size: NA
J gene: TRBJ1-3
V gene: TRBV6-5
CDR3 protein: CASSPRVSGNTIYF
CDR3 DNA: TGTGCCAGCAGTCCCAGGGTCTCTGGAAACACCATATATTTT

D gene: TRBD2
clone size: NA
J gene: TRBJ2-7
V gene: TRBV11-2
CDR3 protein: CASSSLRLLRERVYEQYF
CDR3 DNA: TGTGCCAGCAGCTCACTCCGGCTGTTGCGGGAGCGAGTCTACGAGCAGTACTTC

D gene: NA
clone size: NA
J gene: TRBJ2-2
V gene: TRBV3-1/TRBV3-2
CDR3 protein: CASSQVGGNGGTGELFF
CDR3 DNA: TGTGCCAGCAGCCAAGTAGGCGGGAATGGTGGCACCGGGGAGCTGTTTTTT

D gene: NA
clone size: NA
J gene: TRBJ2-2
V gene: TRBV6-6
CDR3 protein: CASISVTGELFF
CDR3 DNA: TGTGCCAGCATTAGTGTCACCGGGGAGCTGTTTTTT

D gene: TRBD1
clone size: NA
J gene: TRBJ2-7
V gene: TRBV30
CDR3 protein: CAWRLQGAGYEQYF
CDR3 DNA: TGTGCCTGGAGGCTACAGGGGGCGGGCTACGAGCAGTACTTC

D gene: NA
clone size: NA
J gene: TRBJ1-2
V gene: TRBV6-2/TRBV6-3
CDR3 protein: CASSYSGQPNYGYTF
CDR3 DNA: TGTGCCAGCAGTTACTCGGGACAACCTAACTATGGCTACACCTTC

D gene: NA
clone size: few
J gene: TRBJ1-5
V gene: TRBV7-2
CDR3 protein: CASSLWSNQPQHF
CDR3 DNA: TGTGCCAGCAGCCTTTGGAGCAATCAGCCCCAGCATTTT

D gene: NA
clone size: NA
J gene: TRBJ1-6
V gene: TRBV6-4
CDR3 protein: CASSDSPGSPLHF
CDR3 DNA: TGTGCCAGCAGTGACTCTCCCGGTTCACCCCTCCACTTT

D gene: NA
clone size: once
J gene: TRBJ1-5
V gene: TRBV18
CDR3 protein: CASSPPGGRVNQPQHF
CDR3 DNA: TGTGCCAGCTCACCACCGGGGGGGCGCGTCAATCAGCCCCAGCATTTT

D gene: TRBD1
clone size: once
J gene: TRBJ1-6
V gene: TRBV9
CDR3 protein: CASSVGAGGNSPLHF
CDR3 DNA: TGTGCCAGCAGCGTAGGGGCAGGGGGAAATTCACCCCTCCACTTT

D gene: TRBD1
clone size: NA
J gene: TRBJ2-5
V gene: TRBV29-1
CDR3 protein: CSVDRVRKETQYF
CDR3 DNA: TGCAGCGTGGACAGGGTCAGAAAGGAGACCCAGTACTTC

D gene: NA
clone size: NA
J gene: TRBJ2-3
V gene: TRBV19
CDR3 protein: CASRRFVGTDTQYF
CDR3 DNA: TGTGCCAGTAGGAGATTCGTAGGCACAGATACGCAGTATTTT

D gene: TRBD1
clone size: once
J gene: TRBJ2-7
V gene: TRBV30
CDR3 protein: CAWSGTSTGNRYEQYF
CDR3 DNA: TGTGCCTGGAGTGGTACCTCGACAGGGAATAGGTACGAGCAGTACTTC

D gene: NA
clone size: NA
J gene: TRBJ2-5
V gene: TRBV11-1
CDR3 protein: CASTLREETQYF
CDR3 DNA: TGTGCCAGCACCCTCAGGGAAGAGACCCAGTACTTC

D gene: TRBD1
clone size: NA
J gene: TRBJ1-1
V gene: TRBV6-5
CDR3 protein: CASSTTGRFTEAFF
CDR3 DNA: TGTGCCAGCAGTACGACAGGGAGGTTCACTGAAGCTTTCTTT

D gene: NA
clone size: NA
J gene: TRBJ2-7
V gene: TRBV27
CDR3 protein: CASSFRGPSYEQYF
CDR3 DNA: TGTGCCAGCAGTTTTCGAGGCCCCTCCTACGAGCAGTACTTC

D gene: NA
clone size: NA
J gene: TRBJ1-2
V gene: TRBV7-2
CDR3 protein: CASSSDGLPNYGYTF
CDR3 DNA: TGTGCCAGCAGCTCGGACGGACTCCCTAACTATGGCTACACCTTC

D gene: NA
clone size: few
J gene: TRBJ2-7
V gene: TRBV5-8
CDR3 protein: CASSLAASYEQYF
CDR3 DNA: TGTGCCAGCAGCTTGGCGGCGTCCTACGAGCAGTACTTC

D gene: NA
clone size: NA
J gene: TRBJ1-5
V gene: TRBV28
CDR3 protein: CASKDSNQPQHF
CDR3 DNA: TGTGCCAGCAAGGACAGCAATCAGCCCCAGCATTTT

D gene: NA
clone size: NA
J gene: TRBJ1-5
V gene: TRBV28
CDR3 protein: CASSSFLGDQPQHF
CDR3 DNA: TGTGCCAGCAGCTCCTTCCTCGGGGATCAGCCCCAGCATTTT

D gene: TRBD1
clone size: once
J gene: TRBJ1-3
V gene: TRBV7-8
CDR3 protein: CASSLVGQGSGNTIYF
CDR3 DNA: TGTGCCAGCAGCTTAGTGGGACAGGGGTCCGGAAACACCATATATTTT

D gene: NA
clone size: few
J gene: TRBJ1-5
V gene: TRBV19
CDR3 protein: CASTCQPQHF
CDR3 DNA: TGTGCCAGTACTTGTCAGCCCCAGCATTTT

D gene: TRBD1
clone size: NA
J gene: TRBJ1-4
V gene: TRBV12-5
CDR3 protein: CASGPHIRGANEKLFF
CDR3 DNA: TGTGCTAGTGGTCCCCATATCAGGGGGGCTAATGAAAAACTGTTTTTT

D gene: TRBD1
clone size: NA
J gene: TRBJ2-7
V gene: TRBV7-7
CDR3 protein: CASSLAWDSSYEQYF
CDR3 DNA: TGTGCCAGCAGCTTAGCCTGGGACAGCTCCTACGAGCAGTACTTC

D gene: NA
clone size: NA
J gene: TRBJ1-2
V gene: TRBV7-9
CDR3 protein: CASSLGAGEIYGYTF
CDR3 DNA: TGTGCCAGCAGCTTAGGGGCCGGGGAGATCTATGGCTACACCTTC

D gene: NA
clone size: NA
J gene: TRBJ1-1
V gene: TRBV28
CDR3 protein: CASSWYRRGSNTEAFF
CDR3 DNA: TGTGCCAGCAGTTGGTACCGCCGGGGCTCGAACACTGAAGCTTTCTTT

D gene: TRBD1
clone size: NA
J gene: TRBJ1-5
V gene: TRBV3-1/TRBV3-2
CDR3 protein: CASSQGRGQANQPQHF
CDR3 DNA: TGTGCCAGCAGCCAGGGGAGGGGACAGGCAAATCAGCCCCAGCATTTT

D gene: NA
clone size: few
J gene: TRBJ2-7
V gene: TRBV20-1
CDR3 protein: CSANREQYF
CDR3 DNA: TGCAGTGCTAACAGGGAGCAGTACTTC

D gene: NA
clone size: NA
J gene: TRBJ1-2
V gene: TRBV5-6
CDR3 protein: CASSLVIDPEATNYGYTF
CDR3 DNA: TGTGCCAGCAGCTTGGTTATTGACCCAGAGGCTACTAACTATGGCTACACCTTC

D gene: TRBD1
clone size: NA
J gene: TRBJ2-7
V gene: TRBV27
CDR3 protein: CASSVYTGQGAHEQYF
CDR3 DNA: TGTGCCAGCAGCGTTTACACGGGACAGGGGGCCCACGAGCAGTACTTC

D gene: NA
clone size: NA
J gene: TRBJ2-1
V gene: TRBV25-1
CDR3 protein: CASSEVGYNEQFF
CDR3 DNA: TGTGCCAGCAGTGAGGTGGGGTACAATGAGCAGTTCTTC

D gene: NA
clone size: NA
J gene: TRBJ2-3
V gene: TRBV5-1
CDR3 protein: CASSVTGSTDTQYF
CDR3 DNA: TGCGCCAGCAGCGTGACCGGTAGCACAGATACGCAGTATTTT

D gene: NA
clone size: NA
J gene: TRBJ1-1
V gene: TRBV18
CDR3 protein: CASSPGRKNTEAFF
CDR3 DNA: TGTGCCAGCTCACCAGGTCGGAAGAACACTGAAGCTTTCTTT

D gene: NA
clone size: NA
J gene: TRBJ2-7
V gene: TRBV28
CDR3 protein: CASKLGTRTYEQYF
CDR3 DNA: TGTGCCAGCAAGTTAGGAACGAGGACCTACGAGCAGTACTTC

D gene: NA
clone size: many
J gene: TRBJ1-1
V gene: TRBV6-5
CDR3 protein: CASSWEAGFTEAFF
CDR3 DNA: TGTGCCAGCAGTTGGGAGGCAGGGTTCACTGAAGCTTTCTTT

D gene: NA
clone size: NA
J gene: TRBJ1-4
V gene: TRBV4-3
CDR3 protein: CASSQEQGLGNEKLFF
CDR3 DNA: TGCGCCAGCAGCCAAGAACAGGGACTTGGTAATGAAAAACTGTTTTTT

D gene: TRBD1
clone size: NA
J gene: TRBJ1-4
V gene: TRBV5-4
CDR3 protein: CASSLDGTGDEKLFF
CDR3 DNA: TGTGCCAGCAGCTTGGACGGGACAGGGGATGAAAAACTGTTTTTT

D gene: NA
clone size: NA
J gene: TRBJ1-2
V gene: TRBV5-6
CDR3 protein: CASSLGLTRSYGYTF
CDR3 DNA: TGTGCCAGCAGCTTGGGATTAACCCGAAGCTATGGCTACACCTTC

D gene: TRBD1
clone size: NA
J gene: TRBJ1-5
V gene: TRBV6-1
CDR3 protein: CASSDGGQGRNQPQHF
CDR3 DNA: TGTGCCAGCAGTGACGGGGGACAGGGACGCAATCAGCCCCAGCATTTT

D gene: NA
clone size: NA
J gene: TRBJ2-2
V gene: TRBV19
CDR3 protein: CASSIALSSIGTGELFF
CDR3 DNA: TGTGCCAGTAGTATAGCGCTGTCGAGTATCGGGACCGGGGAGCTGTTTTTT